This T cell receptor beta chain is drawn from a study of CD8 T cells in Susac syndrome. The RNA input was roughly 0.45 to 1 ug, and it was reverse transcribed with random hexamers. Amplification of TCR beta CDR3 used immunoSEQ multiplex PCR across 54 Vbeta and 13 Jbeta. TCRdb called the immunoSEQ multiplex PCR reads again in MiXCR, with one record for every CDR3 protein. This table holds about 430,000 distinct CDR3 sequences, around 85% found once. From blood CD8+ and CD4+ T cells, the TCR beta chain was sequenced. The multiple sclerosis controls were treatment-naive patients with relapsing-remitting disease that was stable or active. In contrast to the negatively isolated CD8+ and CD4+ T cells, TEMRA cells were FACS-enriched. V was trimmed by 3 bases and J by 0 bases, leaving 18 bases between them. From germline, CDR1 is MGHDK and CDR2 SYGVNS. The CDR3 covers 18 residues.

V is TRBV25-1 and J is TRBJ2-1; perhaps TRBD2 as D (6 bases). The TCR originated in a human donor with multiple sclerosis. The sequenced sample consisted of CD8+ T cells from PBMCs. The CDR3 loop reads CASSEFRIMGGSYNEQFF. In nucleotides, the CDR3 is TGTGCCAGCAGTGAGTTTCGAATTATGGGGGGCTCCTACAATGAGCAGTTCTTC.